The 16 T cell receptor beta chains given below trace back to one sample, sequenced in a study of OX40 agonist ivuxolimab in advanced cancers. Data came from immunoSEQ multiplex PCR; TCRdb stores just in-frame clones and leaves some out. The data contain 15,000 to 20,000 clones, less than 75% of them singletons. Specimen: CD4+ or CD8+ T cells sorted from blood, collected in a trial of the OX40 agonist ivuxolimab. These receptors were obtained from an adult with an advanced solid tumor such as melanoma, head and neck, liver or kidney cancer.

The rearrangement joins TRBV28 to TRBJ1-1, with a tentative D call TRBD1 (6 bases). This CDR3 has 16 amino acids. Per germline, CDR1 MDHEN and CDR2 SYDVKM. Trimming took off 6 bases at V and 7 bases at J, with 24 bases between the two ends. The CDR3 reads CASSPWTSTGSLEAFF. Here the CDR3 DNA reads TGTGCCAGCAGCCCCTGGACAAGCACAGGGAGTCTTGAAGCTTTCTTT.

This clone is a singleton in its sample. The chain couples TRBV27 to TRBJ2-2, with D unresolved. V was pared by 3 bases and J by 9 bases, with 11 bases between. Per germline, CDR1 MNHEY and CDR2 SMNVEV (reference sequence). This CDR3 region has 13 residues. In DNA, the CDR3 is TGTGCCAGCAGTTTTGGGCCCCACCGGGAGCTGTTTTTT. Translating gives CASSFGPHRELFF.

The count of this clone is one. The rearrangement joins TRBV7-2 to TRBJ1-1; D possibly corresponds to TRBD1 (6 bases). V lost 1 base and J 8 bases, leaving 17 bases between the germline ends. Germline-derived CDR1 and CDR2 are SGHTA and FQGNSA. This CDR3 is 15 amino acids long. The CDR3: CASSLVIRGLSEAFF. The CDR3 nucleotides are TGTGCCAGCAGCTTAGTAATCAGGGGTCTAAGCGAAGCTTTCTTT.

The J gene is TRBJ2-3, the V gene TRBV6-1, with 7 bases fitting TRBD2. This CDR3 spans 17 amino acids. Unmatched junction bases numbered 8, after V lost 2 bases and J lost 0 bases. CDR1 and CDR2 (germline): MNHNS, SASEGT. Here the CDR3 DNA reads TGTGCCAGCAGTGAAAATCCAGCGGGGACTAGCACAGATACGCAGTATTTT. This encodes CASSENPAGTSTDTQYF.

This rearrangement joins TRBV28 to TRBJ1-3; TRBD1 matches 12 bases. This CDR3 has 18 amino acids. Germline V gene lookup returns CDR1 MDHEN and CDR2 SYDVKM. V gave up 5 bases and J gave up 2 bases; unmatched junction bases: 10. As DNA, the CDR3 is TGTGCCAGCAGTAGGGGACAGGGGGCGCGGGGTGCTGGAAACACCATATATTTT. It yields the protein CASSRGQGARGAGNTIYF.

The chain couples TRBV6-5 to TRBJ1-3, with a possible D match to TRBD1 (5 bases). With 4 bases removed from V and 4 bases from J, the gap between germline ends came to 17 bases. The CDR3 loop spans 16 amino acids. Germline V gene data show CDR1 as MNHEY and CDR2 as SVGAGI. The CDR3 DNA follows: TGTGCCAGCAGTTCCGGCCCGGGGACCCCCGGAAACACCATATATTTT. This sequence encodes CASSSGPGTPGNTIYF.

This sequence joins TRBV5-6 and TRBJ2-5; no clear D. The V and J ends lost 4 bases and 5 bases respectively, with 12 bases between them. The CDR3 has 13 residues. Per germline, CDR1 SGHDT and CDR2 YYEEEE. CDR3 in DNA: TGTGCCAGCAGCCCGCCAAGCTCGGAGACCCAGTACTTC. Its translation: CASSPPSSETQYF. Looking up the rest from reference TRBV5-6 and TRBJ2-5 gives the full variable domain: DAGVTQSPTHLIKTRGQQVTLRCSPKSGHDTVSWYQQALGQGPQFIFQYYEEEERQRGNFPDRFSGHQFPNYSSELNVNALLLGDSALYLCASSPPSSETQYFGPGTRLLVL.

The V and J genes are TRBV27 and TRBJ1-4; D is possibly TRBD1 (5 bases). Germline V gene lookup returns CDR1 MNHEY and CDR2 SMNVEV (reference sequence). There are 15 residues in the CDR3. V gave up 6 bases and J gave up 6 bases, with 17 bases separating them. The CDR3 loop reads CASSFYRGGDEKLFF. In DNA form, the CDR3 reads TGTGCCAGCAGCTTTTATCGGGGAGGGGATGAAAAACTGTTTTTT.

The chain uses TRBV27 and TRBJ1-1; 7 nucleotides match TRBD1. The ends lost 8 bases at V and 0 bases at J; junction bases unmatched: 6. Germline CDR1 and CDR2: MNHEY and SMNVEV (reference sequence). This CDR3 contains 14 residues. The CDR3 loop is CASSNRGLNTEAFF. In DNA, the CDR3 is TGTGCCAGCTCGAACAGGGGATTGAACACTGAAGCTTTCTTT.

This clone showed up just a few times. Other DNA sequences within the sample encode an identical CDR3. This chain joins TRBV5-4 and TRBJ2-3; the D is unclear. The V and J ends lost 0 bases and 0 bases respectively, with 8 bases between them. This CDR3 is built from 15 residues. Germline V gene lookup returns CDR1 SGHNT and CDR2 YYREEE (reference sequence). DNA of the CDR3: TGTGCCAGCAGCTTGGTCGGCACTAGCACAGATACGCAGTATTTT. It translates to CASSLVGTSTDTQYF.

The V gene is TRBV13, the J gene TRBJ2-7; 10 bases match TRBD1. Germline trimming cut 4 bases from V and 6 bases from J; bases unmatched to any gene: 9. CDR1 PRHDT and CDR2 FYEKMQ come from the germline V gene (reference sequence). This CDR3 contains 15 residues. The CDR3 DNA follows: TGTGCCAGCAGCTCATCCGGGACAGGGGCAATCGAGCAGTACTTC. Protein: CASSSSGTGAIEQYF.

V is TRBV5-1 and J is TRBJ2-1, with D possibly TRBD1 on 7 matching bases. V lost 4 bases and J lost 3, with 14 bases in between. Per the germline V gene, CDR1 is SGHRS and CDR2 is YFSETQ. This CDR3 has 15 amino acids. DNA of the CDR3: TGCGCCAGCAGCGGGCCGGGGGACAGCTACAATGAGCAGTTCTTC. Its protein is CASSGPGDSYNEQFF.

This clone has a single count. The genes are TRBV5-1 and TRBJ2-5; D gene uncertain. The germline V gene has CDR1 SGHRS and CDR2 YFSETQ. Trimming stripped 4 bases from V and 11 bases from J, with 15 bases between. The CDR3 length is 12 residues. In DNA form, the CDR3 reads TGCGCCAGCAGCCCGGACGGAGCCAAGCAGTACTTC. Translating gives CASSPDGAKQYF. Full variable domain (remainder filled in from reference TRBV5-1 and TRBJ2-5): KAGVTQTPRYLIKTRGQQVTLSCSPISGHRSVSWYQQTPGQGLQFLFEYFSETQRNKGNFPGRFSGRQFSNSRSEMNVSTLELGDSALYLCASSPDGAKQYFGPGTRLLVL.

The CDR3 nucleotides are TGTGCCAGCAGTACCACCTGGGAAGGGGAAGCTTTCTTT. It codes for CASSTTWEGEAFF. This rearrangement joins TRBV28 to TRBJ1-1; no firm D call. V was trimmed by 5 bases and J by 8 bases, leaving 15 bases between them. This CDR3 is 13 amino acids long. The germline gives CDR1 MDHEN, CDR2 SYDVKM.

The genes are TRBV4-3 and TRBJ2-1, with TRBD2 matching 14 bases. The CDR3 is 21 amino acids. The V gene end was trimmed by 0 bases and the J gene end by 0 bases; junction bases not matched to a gene: 10. CDR1 and CDR2 from the germline V gene are LGHNA and YSLEER. This CDR3 reads CASSQDQFRTSGGSSYNEQFF. In DNA, the CDR3 is TGCGCCAGCAGCCAAGATCAGTTTAGGACTAGCGGGGGGAGCTCCTACAATGAGCAGTTCTTC.

The rearrangement links TRBV28 to TRBJ1-3; 7 positions match TRBD1. CDR3 length: 21 residues. The germline V gene has CDR1 MDHEN and CDR2 SYDVKM. Trimming took 6 bases from V and 1 from J; bases not matched to a gene: 24. This CDR3 is CASSNAEAGQWKDRSGNTIYF. The CDR3 DNA is TGTGCCAGCAGCAACGCCGAGGCGGGACAGTGGAAGGATAGGTCTGGAAACACCATATATTTT.